This T cell receptor (beta chain) was captured by sequencing in a study of OX40 agonist ivuxolimab in advanced cancers. At the level of the whole study: Ivuxolimab was an agonistic, fully human IgG2 monoclonal antibody directed against OX40 (CD134), a costimulatory receptor. Intravenous ivuxolimab was administered to patients every 2 weeks at six dose levels: 0.01, 0.1, 0.3, 1.5, 3 and 10 mg/kg. Of the approximately 54 dose-escalation patients, hepatocellular carcinoma was present in about 19, melanoma in approximately 15, renal cell carcinoma in 9 and head and neck cancer in 9. In the dose-escalation cohort, around four fifths of patients were male, and the mean age was 60 years with a range of roughly 23 to 79. Patients were allowed to have had prior anti-PD-1, anti-PD-L1 or anti-CTLA-4 therapy, and around two fifths of the dose-escalation patients had been treated with checkpoint inhibitors. Partial responses were achieved by three dose-escalation patients, of whom one had hepatocellular carcinoma and two had cutaneous melanoma. Peripheral TCRbeta sequencing was intended to test whether TCR sequence diversity was altered and clonal T-cell expansion was caused by ivuxolimab. The paper covers the monotherapy dose-escalation part of the phase I ivuxolimab trial, which included N of about 51 patients. Paper-wide results and their limitations: Antigen specificity was not determined for the clonally expanded peripheral T cells. In partial responders in the 0.1-3.0 mg/kg groups, normalized peripheral clonal expansion was found to be among the lowest, especially among CD8+ T cells. Low levels of normalized T-cell clonal expansion were also seen in some nonresponding patients. After ivuxolimab, more expanded clones were found on average in CD8+ T cells than in CD4+ T cells. At doses from 0.1 to 3.0 mg/kg, clonal expansion was seen in both CD4+ and CD8+ blood T cells between baseline and week 6.

Genomic DNA was extracted from sorted cells for sequencing of the TCRbeta CDR3 region. The immunoSEQ Assay was used to sequence the TCRbeta CDR3 regions. TCRdb stores this immuneACCESS table with in-frame sequences only. Part of the clones is absent; in the studies checked, under half of the shortfall reflects unresolved V genes, and no reason is known for the rest. Recorded for this sample are 60,000 to 95,000 clones; 80% to 90% of them occurred a single time. The top ten hold under 20% of the sample. Trimming leaves V shorter by 2 bases and J shorter by 1 base, with the junction holding 3 bases beyond the gene matches. Counted from cysteine to phenylalanine, this CDR3 has 14 amino acids. CDR3 DNA is the only sequence kept; it has 42 bases, read in frame from the first base. CDR1 and CDR2 (SGHKS, YYEKEE) derive from the germline V gene (reference sequence). The trial excluded patients who had a history of autoimmune disease or were on systemic immunosuppression. Peripheral blood for TCR sequencing was drawn from every dose cohort at baseline, at cycle 4 day 1 and at cycle 7 day 1. The samples were drawn from a first-in-human, open-label, multicenter phase I dose-escalation trial of ivuxolimab. Adults with locally advanced or metastatic melanoma, renal cell, hepatocellular, or head and neck squamous cell carcinoma were enrolled in the trial. CD4+ and CD8+ T cells were sorted separately from peripheral blood before TCR sequencing.

To note about this clone: Its antigen is unknown. Base qualities were left out, and no much larger clone turns up one base away.

Sequenced here: CD4+ or CD8+ T cells sorted from blood, sampled in a trial of the OX40 agonist ivuxolimab. The source of this sequence is an adult with an advanced solid tumor such as melanoma, head and neck, liver or kidney cancer. This chain joins TRBV5-5 to TRBJ2-7, and TRBD2 aligns with 7 junction nucleotides. The nucleotide sequence is given as TGTGCCAGCAGCTTACCAGCGGGGTCCTACGAGCAGTACTTC. The resulting protein is CASSLPAGSYEQYF.